This T cell receptor beta chain was recorded in a study of shared clonotypes between healthy human individuals. Across the study: Each donor had three CD4 naive, three CD4 memory, two CD8 naive and one CD8 memory plate.

Sorted-subset replicate PCR reactions were performed with approximately 0.2 ug DNA, corresponding to some 32,000 T cell genomes. Repertoires were generated with immunoSEQ multiplex PCR, while TCRdb's copy carries only in-frame clones and drops some. Of 2 million or so clones in the sample, approximately 94% were seen once. From germline, CDR1 is MDHEN and CDR2 SYDVKM. The CDR3 runs 13 residues. Trimming pared 3 bases from V and 2 bases from J, leaving 8 bases between. As regards this clone: Its antigen is still unknown. The same CDR3 can be traced to other DNA sequences in this sample.

Naive CD8 isolation took CD45RO-negative cells positively selected for CCR7 and excluded terminally differentiated effector memory CD45RA+ cells. Study observations and caveats: Naive CD4 clonotypes overlapped across several donors at roughly 5.1%. Relative to memory subsets, naive subsets generally showed larger estimated richness.

Sequenced: naive CD8+ T cells sorted from blood. The chain links TRBV28 to TRBJ2-7; D tentatively fits TRBD1 or TRBD2 (5 bases each). This receptor was obtained from a man between 18 and 35 years old in good health. CDR3 sequence reads: CASSFQGPYEQYF. The CDR3 coding sequence is TGTGCCAGCAGTTTCCAGGGACCCTACGAGCAGTACTTC.